Many counts were recorded for the clone carrying this TCR beta chain. This record comes from a study of T cells after yellow fever vaccination. Findings and limits, study-wide: The secondary response was weaker but peaked faster, day 5 versus 15.

TCRdb used MiXCR to reprocess the 5' RACE reads, holding one entry per CDR3 protein. This sample has 50,000 to 60,000 distinct CDR3 sequences; about 5.2% occur once, and the top ten carry roughly a third. Between the trimmed V and J ends, which lost 1 base and 5 bases, there was a span of 8 bases. The CDR3 contains 13 residues. Germline V gives CDR1 MNHEY, CDR2 SVGEGT. Specimen: PBMCs, either bulk or a sorted T-cell subset (CD4+, CD8+, memory, or dextramer-sorted; not recorded which), collected on the day of the yellow fever booster vaccination. The sequence was collected from a man younger than 35 who received the YFV17D yellow fever vaccine. The chain combines TRBV6-2 or TRBV6-3 with TRBJ2-5; possible D gene TRBD2, 5 bases. CDR3 protein: CASSYFGEETQYF. In nucleotides, the CDR3 is TGTGCCAGCAGTTACTTCGGGGAGGAGACCCAGTACTTC.